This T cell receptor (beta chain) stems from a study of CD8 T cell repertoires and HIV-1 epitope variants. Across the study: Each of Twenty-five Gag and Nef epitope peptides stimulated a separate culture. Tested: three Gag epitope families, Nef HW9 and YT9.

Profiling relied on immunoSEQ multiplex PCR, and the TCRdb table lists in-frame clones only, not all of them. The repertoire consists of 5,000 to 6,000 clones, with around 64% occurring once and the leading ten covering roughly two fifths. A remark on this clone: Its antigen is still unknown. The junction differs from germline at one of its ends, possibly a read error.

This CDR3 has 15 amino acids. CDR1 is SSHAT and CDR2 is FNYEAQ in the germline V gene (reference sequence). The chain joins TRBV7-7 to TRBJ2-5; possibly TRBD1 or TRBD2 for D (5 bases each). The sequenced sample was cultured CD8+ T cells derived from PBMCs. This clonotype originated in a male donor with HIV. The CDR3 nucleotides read TGTGCTAGCAGCTTAGCCGGGGCCCGGCCGGAGACCCAGTACTTC. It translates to CASSLAGARPETQYF.